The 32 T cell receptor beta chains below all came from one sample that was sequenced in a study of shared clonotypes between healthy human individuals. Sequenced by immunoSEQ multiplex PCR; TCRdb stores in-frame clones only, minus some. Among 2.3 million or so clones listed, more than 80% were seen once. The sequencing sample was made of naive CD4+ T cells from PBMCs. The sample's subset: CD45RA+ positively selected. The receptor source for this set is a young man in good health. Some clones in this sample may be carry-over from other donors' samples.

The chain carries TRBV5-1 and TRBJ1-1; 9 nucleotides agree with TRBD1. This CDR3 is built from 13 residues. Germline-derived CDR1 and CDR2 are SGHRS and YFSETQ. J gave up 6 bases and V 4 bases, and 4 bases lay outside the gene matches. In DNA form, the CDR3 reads TGCGCCAGCAGCAACACAGGGGGCGCTGAAGCTTTCTTT. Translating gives CASSNTGGAEAFF. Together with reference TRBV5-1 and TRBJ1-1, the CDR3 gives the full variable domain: KAGVTQTPRYLIKTRGQQVTLSCSPISGHRSVSWYQQTPGQGLQFLFEYFSETQRNKGNFPGRFSGRQFSNSRSEMNVSTLELGDSALYLCASSNTGGAEAFFGQGTRLTVV.

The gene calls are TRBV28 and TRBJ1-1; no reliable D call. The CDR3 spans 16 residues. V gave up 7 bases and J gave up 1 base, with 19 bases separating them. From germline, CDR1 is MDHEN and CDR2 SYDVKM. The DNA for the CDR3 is TGTGCCAGCACTTCCCCCGGGTGGGCCCAGAACACTGAAGCTTTCTTT. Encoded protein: CASTSPGWAQNTEAFF. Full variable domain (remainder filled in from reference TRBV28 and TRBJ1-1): DVKVTQSSRYLVKRTGEKVFLECVQDMDHENMFWYRQDPGLGLRLIYFSYDVKMKEKGDIPEGYSVSREKKERFSLILESASTNQTSMYLCASTSPGWAQNTEAFFGQGTRLTVV.

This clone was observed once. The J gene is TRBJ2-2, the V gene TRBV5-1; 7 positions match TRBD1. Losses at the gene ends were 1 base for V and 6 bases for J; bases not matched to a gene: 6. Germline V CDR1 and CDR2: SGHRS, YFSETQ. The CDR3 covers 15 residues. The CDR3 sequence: CASSLRTGQAGELFF. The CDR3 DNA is TGCGCCAGCAGCTTGAGGACAGGTCAAGCCGGGGAGCTGTTTTTT. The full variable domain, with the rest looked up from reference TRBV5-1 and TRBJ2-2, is KAGVTQTPRYLIKTRGQQVTLSCSPISGHRSVSWYQQTPGQGLQFLFEYFSETQRNKGNFPGRFSGRQFSNSRSEMNVSTLELGDSALYLCASSLRTGQAGELFFGEGSRLTVL.

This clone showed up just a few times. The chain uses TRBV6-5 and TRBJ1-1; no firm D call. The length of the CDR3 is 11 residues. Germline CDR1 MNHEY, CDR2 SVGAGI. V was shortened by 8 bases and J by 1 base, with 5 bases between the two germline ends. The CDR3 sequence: CASGGNTEAFF. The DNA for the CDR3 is TGTGCCAGCGGAGGGAACACTGAAGCTTTCTTT.

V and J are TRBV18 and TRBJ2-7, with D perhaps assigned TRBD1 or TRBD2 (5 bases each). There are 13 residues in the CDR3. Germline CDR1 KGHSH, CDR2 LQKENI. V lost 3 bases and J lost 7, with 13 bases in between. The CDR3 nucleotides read TGTGCCAGCTCACCGAGGGGAGTGTGGGAGCAGTACTTC. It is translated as CASSPRGVWEQYF.

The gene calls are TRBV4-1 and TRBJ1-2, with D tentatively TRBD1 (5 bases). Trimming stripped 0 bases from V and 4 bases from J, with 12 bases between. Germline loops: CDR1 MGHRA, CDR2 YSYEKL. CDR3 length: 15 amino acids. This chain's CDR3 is CASSQEAGPPYGYTF. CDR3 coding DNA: TGCGCCAGCAGCCAAGAGGCGGGACCCCCCTATGGCTACACCTTC.

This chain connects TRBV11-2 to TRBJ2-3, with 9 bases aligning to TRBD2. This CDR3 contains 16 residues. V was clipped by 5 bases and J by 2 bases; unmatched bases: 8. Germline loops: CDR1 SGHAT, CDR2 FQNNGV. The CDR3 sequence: CASSQRLAAFTDTQYF. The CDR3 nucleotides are TGTGCCAGCAGCCAGAGACTAGCGGCTTTCACAGATACGCAGTATTTT.

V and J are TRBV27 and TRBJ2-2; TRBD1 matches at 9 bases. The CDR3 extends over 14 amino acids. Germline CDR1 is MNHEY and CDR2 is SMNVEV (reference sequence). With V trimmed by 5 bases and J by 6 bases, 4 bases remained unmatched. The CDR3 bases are TGTGCCAGCAGTCCTACAGGGGGCCCCGGGGAGCTGTTTTTT. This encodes CASSPTGGPGELFF.

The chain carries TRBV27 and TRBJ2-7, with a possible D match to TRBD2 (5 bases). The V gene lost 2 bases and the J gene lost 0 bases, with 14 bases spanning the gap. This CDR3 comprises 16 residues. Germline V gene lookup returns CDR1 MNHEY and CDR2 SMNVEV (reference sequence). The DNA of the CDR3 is TGTGCCAGCAGTTTAAAGGACTTGCGGTCCTCCTACGAGCAGTACTTC. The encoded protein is CASSLKDLRSSYEQYF.

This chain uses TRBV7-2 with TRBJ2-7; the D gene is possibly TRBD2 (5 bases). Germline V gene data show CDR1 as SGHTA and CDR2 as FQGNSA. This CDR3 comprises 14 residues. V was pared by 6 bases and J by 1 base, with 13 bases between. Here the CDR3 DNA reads TGTGCCAGCAGGCATCCCCGGGGTTCCTACGAGCAGTACTTC. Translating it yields CASRHPRGSYEQYF.

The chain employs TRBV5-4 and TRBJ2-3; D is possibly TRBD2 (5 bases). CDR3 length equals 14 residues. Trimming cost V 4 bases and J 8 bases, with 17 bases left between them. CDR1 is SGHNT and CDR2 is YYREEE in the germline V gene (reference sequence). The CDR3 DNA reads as TGTGCCAGCAGCCCGCCACTTACTGAGGGTACGCAGTATTTT. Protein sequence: CASSPPLTEGTQYF.

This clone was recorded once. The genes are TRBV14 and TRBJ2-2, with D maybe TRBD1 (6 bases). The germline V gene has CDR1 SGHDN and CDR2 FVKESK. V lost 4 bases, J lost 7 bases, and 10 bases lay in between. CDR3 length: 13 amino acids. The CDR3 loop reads CASSPQGVGELFF. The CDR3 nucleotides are TGTGCCAGCAGCCCACAGGGAGTCGGGGAGCTGTTTTTT.

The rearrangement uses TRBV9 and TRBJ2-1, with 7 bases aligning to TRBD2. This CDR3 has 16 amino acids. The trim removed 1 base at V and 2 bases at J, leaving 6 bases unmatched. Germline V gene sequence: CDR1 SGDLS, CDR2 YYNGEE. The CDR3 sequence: CASSVWRGSAYNEQFF. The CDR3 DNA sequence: TGTGCCAGCAGCGTATGGCGCGGGAGTGCCTACAATGAGCAGTTCTTC.

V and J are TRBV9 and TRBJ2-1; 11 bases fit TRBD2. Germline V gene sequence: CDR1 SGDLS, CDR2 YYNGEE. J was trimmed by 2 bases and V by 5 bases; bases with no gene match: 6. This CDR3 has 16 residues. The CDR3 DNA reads TGTGCCAGCAGAGCAGGGACTAGCGGTACCTACAATGAGCAGTTCTTC. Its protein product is CASRAGTSGTYNEQFF.

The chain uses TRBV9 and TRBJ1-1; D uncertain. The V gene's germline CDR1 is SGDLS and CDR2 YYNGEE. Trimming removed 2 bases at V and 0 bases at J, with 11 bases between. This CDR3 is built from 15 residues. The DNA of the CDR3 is TGTGCCAGCAGCGTGTCCAGCGGGGTGAACACTGAAGCTTTCTTT. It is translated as CASSVSSGVNTEAFF.

The CDR3 sequence: CASRRRGAQETQYF. The CDR3 region has the DNA TGTGCCAGCAGGAGACGAGGAGCCCAAGAGACCCAGTACTTC. The chain carries TRBV7-9 and TRBJ2-5, with D unclear. Germline V CDR1 and CDR2: SEHNR, FQNEAQ (reference sequence). The CDR3 extends over 14 amino acids. V was shortened by 6 bases and J by 1 base, with 12 bases between the two germline ends.

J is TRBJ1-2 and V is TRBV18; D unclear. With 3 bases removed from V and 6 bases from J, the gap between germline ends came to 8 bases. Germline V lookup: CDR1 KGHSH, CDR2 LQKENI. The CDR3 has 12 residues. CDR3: CASSPAPHGYTF. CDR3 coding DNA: TGTGCCAGCTCACCGGCGCCTCATGGCTACACCTTC.

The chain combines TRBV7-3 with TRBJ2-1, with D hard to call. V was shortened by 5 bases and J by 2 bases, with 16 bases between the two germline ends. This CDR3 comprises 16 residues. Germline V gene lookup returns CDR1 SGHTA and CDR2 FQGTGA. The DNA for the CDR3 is TGTGCCAGCAGCCCTTTCGGCAGGCTCCCCTACAATGAGCAGTTCTTC. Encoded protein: CASSPFGRLPYNEQFF.

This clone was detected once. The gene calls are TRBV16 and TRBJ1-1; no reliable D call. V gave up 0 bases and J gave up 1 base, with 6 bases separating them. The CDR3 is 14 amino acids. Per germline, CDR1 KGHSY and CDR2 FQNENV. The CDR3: CASSQSDKNTEAFF. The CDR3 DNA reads TGTGCCAGCAGCCAATCCGACAAGAACACTGAAGCTTTCTTT.

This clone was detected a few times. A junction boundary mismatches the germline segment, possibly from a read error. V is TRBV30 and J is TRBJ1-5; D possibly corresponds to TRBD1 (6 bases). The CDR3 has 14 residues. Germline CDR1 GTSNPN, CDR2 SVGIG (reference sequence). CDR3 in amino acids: CSDAAGALDQPQHF. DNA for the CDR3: TGCTCGGATGCGGCAGGGGCATTAGATCAGCCCCAGCATTTT.

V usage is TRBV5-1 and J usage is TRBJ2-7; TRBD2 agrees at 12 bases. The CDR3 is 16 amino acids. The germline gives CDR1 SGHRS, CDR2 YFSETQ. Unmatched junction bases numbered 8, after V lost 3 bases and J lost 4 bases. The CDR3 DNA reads TGCGCCAGCAGCTCCCGAGGACTAGCGGGACTGTACGAGCAGTACTTC. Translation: CASSSRGLAGLYEQYF.

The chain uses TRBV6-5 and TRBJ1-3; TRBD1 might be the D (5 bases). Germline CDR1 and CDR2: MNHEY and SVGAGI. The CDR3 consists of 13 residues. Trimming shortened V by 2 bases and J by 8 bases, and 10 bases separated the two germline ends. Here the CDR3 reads CASSYRQRDTIYF. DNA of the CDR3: TGTGCCAGCAGTTACCGACAGAGAGACACCATATATTTT.

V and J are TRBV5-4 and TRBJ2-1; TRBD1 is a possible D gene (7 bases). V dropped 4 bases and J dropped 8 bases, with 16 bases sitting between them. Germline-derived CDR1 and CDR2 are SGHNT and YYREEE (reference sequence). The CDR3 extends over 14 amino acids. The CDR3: CASSIRGTVHEQFF. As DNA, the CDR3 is TGTGCCAGCAGCATCCGGGGGACAGTCCATGAGCAGTTCTTC.

CDR3 in amino acids: CASSDGSLGVAKNIQYF. The CDR3 nucleotides read TGTGCCAGCAGTGACGGGAGCCTGGGAGTGGCCAAAAACATTCAGTACTTC. The chain links TRBV6-1 to TRBJ2-4, with D perhaps TRBD2 (6 bases). The CDR3 totals 17 residues. Per the germline V gene, CDR1 is MNHNS and CDR2 is SASEGT. Trimming cost V 3 bases and J 1 base, with 16 bases left between them.

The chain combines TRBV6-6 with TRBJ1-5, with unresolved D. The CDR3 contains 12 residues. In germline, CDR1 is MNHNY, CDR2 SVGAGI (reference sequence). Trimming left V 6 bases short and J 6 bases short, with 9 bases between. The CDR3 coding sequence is TGTGCCAGCAGCTCTCACAGTCAGCCCCAGCATTTT. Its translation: CASSSHSQPQHF.

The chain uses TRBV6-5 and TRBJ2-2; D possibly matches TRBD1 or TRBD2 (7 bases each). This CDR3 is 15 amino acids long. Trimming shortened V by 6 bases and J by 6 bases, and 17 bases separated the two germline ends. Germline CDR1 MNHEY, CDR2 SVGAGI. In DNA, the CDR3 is TGTGCCAGCAGCCCCCGTGGGAGGGGGCCCGGGGAGCTGTTTTTT. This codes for CASSPRGRGPGELFF.

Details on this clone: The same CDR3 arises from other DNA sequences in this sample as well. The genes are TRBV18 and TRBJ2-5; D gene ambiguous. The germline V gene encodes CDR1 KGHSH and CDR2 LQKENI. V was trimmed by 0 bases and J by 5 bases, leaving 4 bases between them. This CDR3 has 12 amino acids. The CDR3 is CASSPPAETQYF. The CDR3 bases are TGTGCCAGCTCACCACCGGCCGAGACCCAGTACTTC.

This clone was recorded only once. As DNA, the CDR3 is TGCAGCGTTGGATTTAGCGGGAGGCGACAAGAGACCCAGTACTTC. It encodes CSVGFSGRRQETQYF. This chain uses TRBV29-1 with TRBJ2-5, with 10 bases identical to TRBD2. CDR3 length equals 15 residues. The germline gives CDR1 SQVTM, CDR2 ANQGSEA. Trimming removed 4 bases from V and 2 bases from J; junction bases left unmatched: 7.

CDR3 in amino acids: CASRQTGSGTQYF. The CDR3, as DNA: TGTGCCAGCAGGCAGACAGGTTCGGGTACGCAGTATTTT. The V gene is TRBV6-5, the J gene TRBJ2-3; D might be TRBD1 (6 bases). V gave up 6 bases and J gave up 8 bases, with 15 bases separating them. Germline CDR1 MNHEY, CDR2 SVGAGI. The CDR3 sequence is 13 residues long.

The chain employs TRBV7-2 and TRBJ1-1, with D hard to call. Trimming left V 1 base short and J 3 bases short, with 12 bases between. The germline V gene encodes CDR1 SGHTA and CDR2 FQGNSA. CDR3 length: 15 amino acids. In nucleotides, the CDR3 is TGTGCCAGCAGCTTAGTAGGGTACAGTTACACTGAAGCTTTCTTT. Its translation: CASSLVGYSYTEAFF.

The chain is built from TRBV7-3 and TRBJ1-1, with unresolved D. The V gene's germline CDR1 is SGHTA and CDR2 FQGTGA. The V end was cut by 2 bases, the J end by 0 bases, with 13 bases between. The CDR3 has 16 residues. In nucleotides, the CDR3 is TGTGCCAGCAGCTTATTACCCAACAAAGTGAACACTGAAGCTTTCTTT. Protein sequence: CASSLLPNKVNTEAFF.

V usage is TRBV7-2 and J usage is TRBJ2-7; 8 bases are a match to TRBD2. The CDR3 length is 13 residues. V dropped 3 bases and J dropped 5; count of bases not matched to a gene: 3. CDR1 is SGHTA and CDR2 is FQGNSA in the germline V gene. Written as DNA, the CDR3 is TGTGCCAGCAGCTTGCTAGCGGGCCACGAGCAGTACTTC. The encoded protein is CASSLLAGHEQYF.